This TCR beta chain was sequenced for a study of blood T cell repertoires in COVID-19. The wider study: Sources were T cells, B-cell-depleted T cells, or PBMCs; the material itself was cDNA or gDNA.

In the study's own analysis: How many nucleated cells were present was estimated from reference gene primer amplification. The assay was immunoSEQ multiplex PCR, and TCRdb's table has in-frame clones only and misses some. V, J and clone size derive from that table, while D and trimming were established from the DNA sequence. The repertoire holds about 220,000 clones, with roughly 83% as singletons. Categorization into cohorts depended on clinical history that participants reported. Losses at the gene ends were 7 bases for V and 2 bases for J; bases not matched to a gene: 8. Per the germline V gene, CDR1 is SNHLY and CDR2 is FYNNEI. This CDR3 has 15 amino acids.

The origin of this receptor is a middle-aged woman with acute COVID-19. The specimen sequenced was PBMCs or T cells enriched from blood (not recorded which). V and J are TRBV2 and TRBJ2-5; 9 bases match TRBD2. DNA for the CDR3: TGTGCCAGCAATGGCGGGAGGGCCCGGCAAGAGACCCAGTACTTC. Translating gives CASNGGRARQETQYF.